The sequence of this T cell receptor beta chain was determined in a study of cytomegalovirus exposure and HLA in healthy donors. In the study overall: Among the 398 genotyped donors, just over 80% were placed in the Caucasian-associated ancestry cluster. The study's findings and limits: In a later analysis, HLA-associated TCR beta chains were more clonally expanded than equally common others. Presence/absence analyses took donor sequencing depth as roughly uniform.

The PCR employed 60 Vbeta primers together with 13 Jbeta primers. The repertoire was sequenced with immunoSEQ multiplex PCR; TCRdb's copy has only in-frame clones and lacks some. The sample yields approximately 220,000 clones, around 85% seen once. This clone was seen only a few times. Its matching antigen is unknown. The specimen sequenced was PBMCs. The sequence came from a girl aged 2-10 years in good health and CMV-seronegative.

The CDR3: CASRLPRANYGYTF. CDR3 nucleotide sequence: TGTGCCAGCAGATTACCCCGTGCGAACTATGGCTACACCTTC. The V gene is TRBV7-9, the J gene TRBJ1-2; D uncertain. CDR1 is SEHNR and CDR2 is FQNEAQ in the germline V gene (reference sequence). The CDR3 length is 14 residues. The V end lost 6 bases, the J end lost 2 bases, and 13 bases lay between the germline ends.